What follows are 2 T cell receptor beta chains derived from one specimen sequenced in a study of cytomegalovirus exposure and HLA in healthy donors. Some clones are missing from TCRdb's copy, which holds only in-frame ones; the method was immunoSEQ multiplex PCR. The repertoire includes under 150,000 clones, approximately 86% of them detected once, and over 6.5% sits in the top ten. Material for sequencing was PBMCs. All receptors come from a woman younger than 30 in good health and CMV-seropositive.

This clone has a handful of counts. The gene calls are TRBV6-7 and TRBJ1-1; no clear D gene. TRBV6-7 is an open reading frame whose function is uncertain. Between the trimmed V and J ends, which lost 0 bases and 1 base, there was a span of 9 bases. The CDR3 extends over 15 amino acids. CDR3 sequence (DNA): TGTGCCAGCAGTTACTCTAGAAATTCGAACACTGAAGCTTTCTTT. This codes for CASSYSRNSNTEAFF.

The J gene is TRBJ1-1, the V gene TRBV5-1, with D perhaps TRBD1 (5 bases). Germline loops: CDR1 SGHRS, CDR2 YFSETQ. This CDR3 has 13 residues. Trimming removed 0 bases at V and 5 bases at J, with 8 bases between. The CDR3 coding sequence is TGCGCCAGCAGCTTGGTTAGACAGACTGAAGCTTTCTTT. It yields the protein CASSLVRQTEAFF.